This passage covers 15 T cell receptor beta chains from one sample sequenced in a study of OX40 agonist ivuxolimab in advanced cancers. Assay used: immunoSEQ multiplex PCR; TCRdb lists only in-frame clones, some missing. In the table there are tens of thousands of clones, roughly nine tenths of which are singletons. The specimen was CD4+ or CD8+ T cells sorted from blood, collected in a trial of the OX40 agonist ivuxolimab. These receptors were obtained from an adult with an advanced solid tumor such as melanoma, head and neck, liver or kidney cancer.

This chain uses TRBV29-1 with TRBJ1-2; 9 bases match TRBD1. The CDR3 sequence is 14 residues long. J gave up 5 bases and V 7 bases, and 11 bases lay outside the gene matches. The V gene's germline CDR1 is SQVTM and CDR2 ANQGSEA. The CDR3 DNA reads TGCAGCGCCGCCCGGGACAGGGAAACGTATGGCTACACCTTC. This sequence encodes CSAARDRETYGYTF.

J is TRBJ1-1 and V is TRBV15, with D maybe TRBD1 (6 bases). CDR1 is LNHNV, CDR2 YYDKDF, per germline (reference sequence). With 1 base removed from V and 6 bases from J, the gap between germline ends came to 15 bases. This CDR3 has 15 amino acids. The CDR3 sequence: CATSRAGGANAEAFF. The DNA for the CDR3 is TGTGCCACCAGCAGAGCGGGGGGGGCTAACGCTGAAGCTTTCTTT.

The V call is TRBV19, the J call TRBJ2-5; the match to TRBD2 covers 7 bases. The CDR3 has 16 amino acids. The V gene end was trimmed by 5 bases and the J gene end by 2 bases; junction bases not matched to a gene: 11. Germline CDR1 LNHDA, CDR2 SQIVND (reference sequence). The CDR3 reads CASSPLGGNIQETQYF. The CDR3 region has the DNA TGTGCCAGTAGTCCCTTGGGGGGGAACATTCAAGAGACCCAGTACTTC. Variable domain in full (rest from reference TRBV19 and TRBJ2-5): DGGITQSPKYLFRKEGQNVTLSCEQNLNHDAMYWYRQDPGQGLRLIYYSQIVNDFQKGDIAEGYSVSREKKESFPLTVTSAQKNPTAFYLCASSPLGGNIQETQYFGPGTRLLVL.

The gene calls are TRBV5-6 and TRBJ1-3; maybe TRBD1 (6 bases). This CDR3 has 15 amino acids. Germline lookup yields CDR1 SGHDT and CDR2 YYEEEE. V lost 2 bases and J lost 2, with 11 bases in between. The CDR3 coding sequence is TGTGCCAGCAGCTTCCCAGGGGCCACTGGAAACACCATATATTTT. Translated, it gives CASSFPGATGNTIYF.

This chain links TRBV28 with TRBJ2-1; TRBD2 is a possible D gene (7 bases). The CDR3 is made up of 16 amino acids. CDR1 MDHEN and CDR2 SYDVKM come from the germline V gene. Trimming removed 6 bases from V and 6 bases from J, with 21 bases in between. In nucleotides, the CDR3 is TGTGCCAGCAGGGTTCTAGGGGGGGGAAATAGCAATGAGCAGTTCTTC. Translated: CASRVLGGGNSNEQFF.

The chain is built from TRBV19 and TRBJ2-5; tentatively, D is TRBD1 or TRBD2 (5 bases each). This CDR3 region has 14 residues. Germline V gives CDR1 LNHDA, CDR2 SQIVND (reference sequence). The V and J ends lost 4 bases and 5 bases respectively, with 14 bases between them. The CDR3 sequence: CASSRPGRRETQYF. CDR3 DNA sequence: TGTGCCAGTAGTAGGCCGGGACGGAGGGAGACCCAGTACTTC. The full variable domain, its missing parts supplied by reference TRBV19 and TRBJ2-5, is DGGITQSPKYLFRKEGQNVTLSCEQNLNHDAMYWYRQDPGQGLRLIYYSQIVNDFQKGDIAEGYSVSREKKESFPLTVTSAQKNPTAFYLCASSRPGRRETQYFGPGTRLLVL.

This clone has a handful of counts. The chain recombines TRBV28 with TRBJ1-5, with D maybe TRBD1 (5 bases). With 5 bases removed from V and 6 bases from J, the gap between germline ends came to 14 bases. Germline V gene data show CDR1 as MDHEN and CDR2 as SYDVKM. The CDR3 runs 14 residues. CDR3 in DNA: TGTGCCAGCAGTCCCGGGGGGGTACGTCAGCCCCAGCATTTT. Translation gives CASSPGGVRQPQHF.

The rearrangement uses TRBV14 and TRBJ1-2; weak D call: TRBD1 (6 bases). The CDR3 is 17 amino acids. V gave up 0 bases and J gave up 4 bases, with 18 bases separating them. The germline CDR1 and CDR2 sequences are SGHDN and FVKESK. CDR3 nucleotide sequence: TGTGCCAGCAGCCAAGAATCCCCCGGCAGGGGCTTCTATGGCTACACCTTC. Translation gives CASSQESPGRGFYGYTF.

The chain links TRBV27 to TRBJ2-7; a weak D match, TRBD2 (6 bases). CDR3 length: 13 residues. CDR1 MNHEY and CDR2 SMNVEV come from the germline V gene (reference sequence). Trimming removed 3 bases at V and 5 bases at J, with 11 bases between. In DNA form, the CDR3 reads TGTGCCAGCAGTTTGCCGGGGGTTCACGAGCAGTACTTC. Its protein is CASSLPGVHEQYF.

The chain recombines TRBV19 with TRBJ2-7; D ambiguous. Trimming took 8 bases from V and 3 from J, leaving 11 bases between them. The CDR3 covers 12 residues. Looked up from germline, CDR1 is LNHDA and CDR2 is SQIVND (reference sequence). The CDR3 protein is CASLGVNYEQYF. The DNA of the CDR3 is TGTGCCAGTTTAGGAGTAAACTACGAGCAGTACTTC.

This clone was seen just once. The chain is built from TRBV19 and TRBJ1-2; maybe TRBD1 (6 bases). Per germline, CDR1 LNHDA and CDR2 SQIVND (reference sequence). V lost 2 bases and J lost 4, with 11 bases in between. The CDR3 runs 14 residues. Here the CDR3 reads CASSISRGAYGYTF. CDR3 nucleotides: TGTGCCAGTAGTATAAGTCGGGGGGCCTATGGCTACACCTTC.

The chain has TRBV7-8 and TRBJ2-3; TRBD1 aligns across 8 bases. The CDR3 has 16 residues. Germline assignment: CDR1 SGHVS and CDR2 FQNEAQ. V was pared by 3 bases and J by 3 bases, with 8 bases of the junction left unmatched. The CDR3 DNA reads TGTGCCAGCAGCTTTCGACGACAGGGGTCGACAGATACGCAGTATTTT. Translating gives CASSFRRQGSTDTQYF. The variable domain in full, completed from reference TRBV7-8 and TRBJ2-3, reads GAGVSQSPRYKVAKRGQDVALRCDPISGHVSLFWYQQALGQGPEFLTYFQNEAQLDKSGLPSDRFFAERPEGSVSTLKIQRTQQEDSAVYLCASSFRRQGSTDTQYFGPGTRLTVL.

The chain recombines TRBV6-5 with TRBJ1-2, with 7 bases identical to TRBD1. With V trimmed by 6 bases and J by 3 bases, 7 bases remained unmatched. The CDR3 extends over 14 amino acids. Germline values: CDR1 MNHEY, CDR2 SVGAGI. The CDR3 loop is CASSRLQGYYGYTF. In DNA form, the CDR3 reads TGTGCCAGCAGCCGACTACAGGGGTACTATGGCTACACCTTC.

This sequence joins TRBV19 and TRBJ1-5; 8 nucleotides align to TRBD1. Losses at the gene ends were 4 bases for V and 5 bases for J; bases not matched to a gene: 4. The germline CDR1 and CDR2 sequences are LNHDA and SQIVND (reference sequence). The CDR3 spans 14 residues. CDR3 DNA sequence: TGTGCCAGTAGTAGCTCGACAGGGGATCAGCCCCAGCATTTT. Its protein is CASSSSTGDQPQHF.

The chain couples TRBV19 to TRBJ2-7, with D possibly matching TRBD1 (6 bases). The CDR3 sequence is 15 residues long. Looked up from germline, CDR1 is LNHDA and CDR2 is SQIVND (reference sequence). V gave up 5 bases and J gave up 0 bases, with 14 bases separating them. CDR3 coding DNA: TGTGCCAGTAGTTTCGCAGGACAGAGCTCCTACGAGCAGTACTTC. This codes for CASSFAGQSSYEQYF.